Presented here are 10 T cell receptor beta chains from one specimen sequenced in a study of regulatory T cells in long-lasting Graves disease. Time point reported: persistent/refractory GD, antithyroid drugs over 5 years with positive TRAb. Scientists built the TCR library using RNA that was extracted from PBMCs. In building TCR beta libraries, iRepertoire HTBI primers were used together with Arm-PCR of CDR3 regions. A single record per CDR3 protein comes from TCRdb applying MiXCR to the multiplex PCR reads. The data contain 350,000 to 450,000 distinct CDR3 sequences, approximately 23% of them seen just once; the ten biggest clones take up roughly a quarter. The sample in question was peripheral blood mononuclear cells (PBMCs), obtained when the disease was refractory, from a patient treated with antithyroid drugs. The receptors derive from a woman aged 40 to 49 with Graves disease.

The chain couples TRBV12-3 or TRBV12-4 to TRBJ2-1; 8 bases agree with TRBD2. V was pared by 6 bases and J by 7 bases, with 14 bases of the junction left unmatched. The CDR3 sequence is 16 residues long. The CDR3 is CASSTYSSGPSNEQFF. In nucleotides, the CDR3 is TGTGCCAGCAGCACATACTCTAGCGGGCCATCTAATGAGCAGTTCTTC.

This clonotype came up a few times. The rearrangement joins TRBV10-3 to TRBJ1-1, with D unresolved. V lost 4 bases and J 8 bases, leaving 8 bases between the germline ends. CDR1 is ENHRY, CDR2 SYGVKD, per germline. There are 11 residues in the CDR3. In nucleotides, the CDR3 is TGTGCCATCAGTGGATCCGGCGAAGCTTTCTTT. Residues: CAISGSGEAFF.

In this sample, this clonotype turned up many times. The CDR3 region is CASSPAYRAGDNEKLFF. The CDR3 bases are TGTGCCAGCAGTCCCGCGTACAGGGCGGGAGATAATGAAAAACTGTTTTTT. This rearrangement joins TRBV28 to TRBJ1-4; maybe TRBD1 (6 bases). The CDR3 is 17 residues long. Germline assignment: CDR1 MDHEN and CDR2 SYDVKM. V was shortened by 5 bases and J by 4 bases, with 20 bases between the two germline ends.

This clonotype was seen a few times. The J gene is TRBJ2-3, the V gene TRBV24-1; 7 bases agree with TRBD2. Germline V CDR1 and CDR2: KGHDR, SFDVKD. The CDR3 is 15 amino acids. The J segment lost 0 bases and the V segment lost 3 bases, leaving 2 bases of the junction unmatched. The CDR3 reads CATSDMTSSTDTQYF. The CDR3 region has the DNA TGTGCCACCAGTGATATGACTAGCAGCACAGATACGCAGTATTTT.

This clonotype occurred many times. The genes are TRBV12-3 or TRBV12-4 and TRBJ2-7; TRBD1 agrees at 8 bases. Trimming at V came to 0 bases and at J to 7 bases, leaving 14 bases not matched to a gene. This CDR3 region has 17 residues. The chain's CDR3 is CASSLAVIQGALREQYF. The CDR3 bases are TGTGCCAGCAGTTTAGCGGTAATCCAGGGGGCCCTTCGAGAGCAGTACTTC.

This clonotype was counted a few times. The chain has TRBV29-1 and TRBJ2-2, with no clear D. Trimming pared 7 bases from V and 0 bases from J, leaving 9 bases between. CDR3 size: 13 residues. Germline loops: CDR1 SQVTM, CDR2 ANQGSEA. Written as DNA, the CDR3 is TGCAGCGGCGTTGAAGCGAACACCGGGGAGCTGTTTTTT. It is translated as CSGVEANTGELFF.

The chain carries TRBV6-2 or TRBV6-3 and TRBJ2-2; 7 bases fit TRBD2. Germline V gives CDR1 MNHEY, CDR2 SVGEGT. J lost 6 bases, V lost 1 base, and 8 bases had no gene match. The CDR3 consists of 16 residues. The CDR3 nucleotides are TGTGCCAGCAGTTACTTGAGACTAGCAGTACCCGGGGAGCTGTTTTTT. Protein: CASSYLRLAVPGELFF.

This clonotype appeared many times. This rearrangement joins TRBV7-8 to TRBJ1-1; a weak D match, TRBD1 (6 bases). Trimming cost V 2 bases and J 3 bases, with 16 bases left between them. CDR1 SGHVS and CDR2 FQNEAQ come from the germline V gene. This CDR3 is 16 amino acids long. The CDR3 nucleotides read TGTGCCAGCAGCTTAAGGCCAGGGGTTGTTCACACTGAAGCTTTCTTT. This encodes CASSLRPGVVHTEAFF.

The chain is built from TRBV7-9 and TRBJ1-1; a possible D gene is TRBD1 (6 bases). Germline V CDR1 and CDR2: SEHNR, FQNEAQ (reference sequence). This CDR3 comprises 14 residues. The V gene lost 5 bases and the J gene lost 5 bases, with 15 bases spanning the gap. The CDR3 bases are TGTGCCAGCAGCGTATTGACAGGAGATACTGAAGCTTTCTTT. The encoded protein is CASSVLTGDTEAFF.

This clonotype occurred many times. The chain uses TRBV2 and TRBJ2-5; D unclear. V was pared by 6 bases and J by 0 bases, with 2 bases between. The CDR3 contains 11 residues. CDR1 and CDR2 (germline): SNHLY, FYNNEI. The CDR3 DNA sequence: TGTGCCAGCAGGGACCAAGAGACCCAGTACTTC. Its translation: CASRDQETQYF.